This T cell receptor (beta chain) was sequenced for a study of T cell responses to AZD1222 COVID-19 vaccine. Study-level findings and limits: Within unmutated variant regions lay the reported targets of nearly half of spike-specific TCRs. Repertoire sampling was restricted to post-peak T cell response timepoints. The breadth and depth of Spike-specific TCRs increased once two AZD1222 doses had been given. The sample set comprised mostly white British donors with more females, and clonal diversity was possibly underestimated.

Trimming pared 5 bases from V and 1 base from J, leaving 8 bases between. This CDR3 is built from 13 residues. In germline, CDR1 is MRHNA, CDR2 SNTAGT. In the case of this clone: As yet, its antigen is unknown.

Profiling relied on immunoSEQ multiplex PCR, and the TCRdb table lists in-frame clones only, not all of them. Of about 140,000 clones in the sample, over 75% are singletons; the top ten hold roughly 1.7%. The starting material was peripheral blood, obtained on day 0 of AZD1222 vaccination. This sequence was found in an adult in good health. The chain combines TRBV6-4 with TRBJ1-2; a possible D gene is TRBD1 (6 bases). The CDR3 bases are TGTGCCAGCAGTCGGACAGTTAACTATGGCTACACCTTC. It translates to CASSRTVNYGYTF.